This T cell receptor (beta chain) was identified in a study of cytomegalovirus exposure and HLA in healthy donors. Overall study context: Per a later analysis, the roughly 680 first-cohort and fewer than 150 validation repertoires shared one platform.

Study-wide findings and caveats: Most TCR sequences were rare, but some public TCRs occurred in many donors. The finding came from a later analysis; first-cohort TCR clusters tended to co-occur in the 130 or so validation repertoires.

Profiling relied on immunoSEQ multiplex PCR, and the TCRdb table lists in-frame clones only, not all of them. Of about 66,000 clones in the sample, 90% to 96% were seen once. Remarks on this clone: Its target is unknown.

The sample comprised PBMCs. This clonotype originated in a young man in good health and CMV-seronegative.

CDR3 nucleotide sequence: TGTGCCTGGGGTAGGGGGACAGCGAACACCGGGGAGCTGTTTTTT. Amino acids: CAWGRGTANTGELFF. This chain connects TRBV30 to TRBJ2-2; 7 nucleotides line up with TRBD1. CDR3 length: 15 amino acids. V shed 5 bases and J 0 bases; nucleotides not matched to a gene: 6. Per the germline V gene, CDR1 is GTSNPN and CDR2 is SVGIG (reference sequence). Together with reference TRBV30 and TRBJ2-2, the CDR3 gives the full variable domain: SQTIHQWPATLVQPVGSPLSLECTVEGTSNPNLYWYRQAAGRGLQLLFYSVGIGQISSEVPQNLSASRPQDRQFILSSKKLLLSDSGFYLCAWGRGTANTGELFFGEGSRLTVL.